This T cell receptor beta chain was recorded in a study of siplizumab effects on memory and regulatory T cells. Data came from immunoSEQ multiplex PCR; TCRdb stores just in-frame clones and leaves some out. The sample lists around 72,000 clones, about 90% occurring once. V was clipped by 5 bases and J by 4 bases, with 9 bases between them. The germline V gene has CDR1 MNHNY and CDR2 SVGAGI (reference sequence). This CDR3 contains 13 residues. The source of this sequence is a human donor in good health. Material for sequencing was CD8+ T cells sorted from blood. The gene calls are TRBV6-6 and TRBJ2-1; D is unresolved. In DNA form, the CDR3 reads TGTGCCAGCAGTCATGACAATTACAATGAGCAGTTCTTC. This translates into CASSHDNYNEQFF.